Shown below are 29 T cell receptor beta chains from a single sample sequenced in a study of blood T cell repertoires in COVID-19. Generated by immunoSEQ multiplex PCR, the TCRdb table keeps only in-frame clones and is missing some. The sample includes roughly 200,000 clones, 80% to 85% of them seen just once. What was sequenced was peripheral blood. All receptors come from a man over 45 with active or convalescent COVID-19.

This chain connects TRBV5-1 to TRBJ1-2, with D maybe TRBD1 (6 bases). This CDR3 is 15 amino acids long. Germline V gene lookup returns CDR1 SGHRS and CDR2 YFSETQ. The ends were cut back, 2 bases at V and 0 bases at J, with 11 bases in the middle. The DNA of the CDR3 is TGCGCCAGCAGCTTACGGGGGGCGGCTAACTATGGCTACACCTTC. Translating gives CASSLRGAANYGYTF.

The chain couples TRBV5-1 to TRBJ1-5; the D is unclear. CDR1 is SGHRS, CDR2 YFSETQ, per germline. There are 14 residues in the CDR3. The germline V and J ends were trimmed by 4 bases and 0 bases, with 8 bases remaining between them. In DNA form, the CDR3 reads TGCGCCAGCAGCGTTGACTTTAGCAATCAGCCCCAGCATTTT. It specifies CASSVDFSNQPQHF.

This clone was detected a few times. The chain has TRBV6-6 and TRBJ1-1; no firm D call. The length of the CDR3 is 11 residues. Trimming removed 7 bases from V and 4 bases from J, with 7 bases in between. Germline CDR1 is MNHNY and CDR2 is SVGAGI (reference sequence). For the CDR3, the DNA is TGTGCCAGCACGGAGACCACTGAAGCTTTCTTT. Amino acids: CASTETTEAFF.

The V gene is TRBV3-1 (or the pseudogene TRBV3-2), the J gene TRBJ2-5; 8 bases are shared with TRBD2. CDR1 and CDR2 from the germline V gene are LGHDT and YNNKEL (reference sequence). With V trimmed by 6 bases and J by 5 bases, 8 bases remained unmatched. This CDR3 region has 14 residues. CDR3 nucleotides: TGTGCCAGCAGTCTCGGGGGGGGTTGGGAGACCCAGTACTTC. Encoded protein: CASSLGGGWETQYF.

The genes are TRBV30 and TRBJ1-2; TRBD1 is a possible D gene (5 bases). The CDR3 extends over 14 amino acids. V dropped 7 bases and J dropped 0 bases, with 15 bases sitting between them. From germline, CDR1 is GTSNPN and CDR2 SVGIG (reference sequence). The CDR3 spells CASFVGPSNYGYTF. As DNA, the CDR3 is TGTGCCTCCTTTGTGGGGCCCTCTAACTATGGCTACACCTTC. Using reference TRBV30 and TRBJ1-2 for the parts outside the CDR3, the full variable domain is SQTIHQWPATLVQPVGSPLSLECTVEGTSNPNLYWYRQAAGRGLQLLFYSVGIGQISSEVPQNLSASRPQDRQFILSSKKLLLSDSGFYLCASFVGPSNYGYTFGSGTRLTVV.

CDR3 nucleotide sequence: TGTGCCAGCAGTGTCGGTAGTGGGCCGGGAGGGCCCCAGCATTTT. It encodes CASSVGSGPGGPQHF. The V gene is TRBV2, the J gene TRBJ1-5; D gene uncertain. Germline values: CDR1 SNHLY, CDR2 FYNNEI. CDR3 length equals 15 residues. Deletions cut 4 bases from V and 9 bases from J, with 19 bases between.

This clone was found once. CDR3 protein: CASRLPGQRYYGYTF. CDR3 nucleotide sequence: TGTGCCAGCAGACTTCCGGGACAGAGGTACTATGGCTACACCTTC. The chain couples TRBV6-6 to TRBJ1-2, with TRBD1 matching over 7 bases. The germline CDR1 and CDR2 sequences are MNHNY and SVGAGI (reference sequence). This CDR3 is built from 15 residues. V lost 6 bases to trimming and J lost 3 bases; unmatched junction nucleotides: 10.

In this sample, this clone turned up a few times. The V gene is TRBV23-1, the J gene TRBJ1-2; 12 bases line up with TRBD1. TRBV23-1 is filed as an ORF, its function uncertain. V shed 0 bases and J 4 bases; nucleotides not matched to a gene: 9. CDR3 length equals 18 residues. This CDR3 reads CASSQSYGTGGWSYGYTF. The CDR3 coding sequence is TGCGCCAGCAGTCAATCTTATGGGACAGGGGGCTGGAGCTATGGCTACACCTTC.

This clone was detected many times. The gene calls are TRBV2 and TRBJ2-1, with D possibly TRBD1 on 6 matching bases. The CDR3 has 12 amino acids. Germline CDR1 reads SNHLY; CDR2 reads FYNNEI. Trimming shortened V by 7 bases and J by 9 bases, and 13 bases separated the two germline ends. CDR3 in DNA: TGTGCCAGCAAAGAGGGGGTTGGTGAGCAGTTCTTC. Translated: CASKEGVGEQFF.

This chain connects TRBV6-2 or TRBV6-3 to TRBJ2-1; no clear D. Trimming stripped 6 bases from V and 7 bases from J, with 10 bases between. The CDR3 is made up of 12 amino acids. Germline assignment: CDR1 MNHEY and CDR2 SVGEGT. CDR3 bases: TGTGCCAGCAGCCACGCCCGGAATGAGCAGTTCTTC. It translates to CASSHARNEQFF.

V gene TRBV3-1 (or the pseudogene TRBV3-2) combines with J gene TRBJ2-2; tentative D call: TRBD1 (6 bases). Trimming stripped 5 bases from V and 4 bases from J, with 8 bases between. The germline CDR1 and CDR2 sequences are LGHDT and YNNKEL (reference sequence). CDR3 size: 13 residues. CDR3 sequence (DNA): TGTGCCAGCAGCTACAGGGCCACCGGGGAGCTGTTTTTT. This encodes CASSYRATGELFF.

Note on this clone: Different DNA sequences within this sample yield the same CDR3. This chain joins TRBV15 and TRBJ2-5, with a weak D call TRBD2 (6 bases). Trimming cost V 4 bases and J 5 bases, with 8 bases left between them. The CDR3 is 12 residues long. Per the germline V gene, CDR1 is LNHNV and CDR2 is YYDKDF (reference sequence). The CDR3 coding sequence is TGTGCCACCAGCACGGGAGAGGAGACCCAGTACTTC. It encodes CATSTGEETQYF. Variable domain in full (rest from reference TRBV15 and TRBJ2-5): DAMVIQNPRYQVTQFGKPVTLSCSQTLNHNVMYWYQQKSSQAPKLLFHYYDKDFNNEADTPDNFQSRRPNTSFCFLDIRSPGLGDTAMYLCATSTGEETQYFGPGTRLLVL.

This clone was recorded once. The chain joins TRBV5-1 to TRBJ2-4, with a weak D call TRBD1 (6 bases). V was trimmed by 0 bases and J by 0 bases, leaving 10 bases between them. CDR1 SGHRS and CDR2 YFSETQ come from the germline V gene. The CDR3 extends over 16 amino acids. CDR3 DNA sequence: TGCGCCAGCAGCTTGGCGGACAGACTAGCCAAAAACATTCAGTACTTC. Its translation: CASSLADRLAKNIQYF.

CDR3 in DNA: TGTGCCAGCAGTTACTCGCGGGGCCTGGGTTTCTTT. Its translation is CASSYSRGLGFF. J is TRBJ1-1 and V is TRBV6-6, with TRBD1 as a possible D gene (5 bases). V lost 0 bases and J 13 bases, leaving 12 bases between the germline ends. Germline lookup yields CDR1 MNHNY and CDR2 SVGAGI (reference sequence). This CDR3 is built from 12 residues.

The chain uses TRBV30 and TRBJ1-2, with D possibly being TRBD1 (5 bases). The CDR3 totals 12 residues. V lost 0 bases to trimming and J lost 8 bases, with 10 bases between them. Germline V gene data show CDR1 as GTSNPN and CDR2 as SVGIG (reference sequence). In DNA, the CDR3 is TGTGCCTGGAGTGTGTCCGGGGGGGGCTACACCTTC. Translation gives CAWSVSGGGYTF.

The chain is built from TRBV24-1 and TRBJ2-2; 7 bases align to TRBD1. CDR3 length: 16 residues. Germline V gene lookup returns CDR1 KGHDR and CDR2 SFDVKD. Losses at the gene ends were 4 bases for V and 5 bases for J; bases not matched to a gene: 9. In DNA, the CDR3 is TGTGCCACCAGTGACCCGGGACAGTCGGGGACCGGGGAGCTGTTTTTT. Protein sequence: CATSDPGQSGTGELFF.

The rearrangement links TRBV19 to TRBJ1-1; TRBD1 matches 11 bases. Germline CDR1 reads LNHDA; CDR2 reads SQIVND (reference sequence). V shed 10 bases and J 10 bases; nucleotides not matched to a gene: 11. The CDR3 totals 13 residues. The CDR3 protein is CATRDRGYEGAFF. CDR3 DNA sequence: TGTGCCACCCGGGACAGGGGGTACGAGGGAGCTTTCTTT.

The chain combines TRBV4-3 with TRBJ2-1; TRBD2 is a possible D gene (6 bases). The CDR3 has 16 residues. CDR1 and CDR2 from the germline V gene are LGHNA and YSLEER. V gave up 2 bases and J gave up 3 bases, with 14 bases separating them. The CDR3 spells CASSQIGAGGYNEQFF. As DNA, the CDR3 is TGCGCCAGCAGCCAAATAGGGGCCGGGGGCTACAATGAGCAGTTCTTC.

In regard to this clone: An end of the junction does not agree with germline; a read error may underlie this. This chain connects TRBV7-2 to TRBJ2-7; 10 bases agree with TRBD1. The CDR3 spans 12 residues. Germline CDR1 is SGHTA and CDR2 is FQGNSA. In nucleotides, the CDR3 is TGTGCCAGCAGCTTTGACAGGGGGCATGGACACTTC. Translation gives CASSFDRGHGHF.

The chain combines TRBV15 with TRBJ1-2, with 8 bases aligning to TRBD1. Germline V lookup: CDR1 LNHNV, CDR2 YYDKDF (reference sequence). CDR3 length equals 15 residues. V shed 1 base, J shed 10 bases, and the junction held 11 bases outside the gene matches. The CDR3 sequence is CATSRGDRGSADYTF. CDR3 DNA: TGTGCCACCAGCAGAGGCGACAGGGGAAGTGCAGACTACACCTTC.

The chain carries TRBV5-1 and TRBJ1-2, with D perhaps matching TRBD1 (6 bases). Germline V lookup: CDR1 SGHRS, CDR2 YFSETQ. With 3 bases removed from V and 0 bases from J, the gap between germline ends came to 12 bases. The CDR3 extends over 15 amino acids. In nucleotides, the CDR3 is TGCGCCAGCAGCTCAACCGGACAGCCTAACTATGGCTACACCTTC. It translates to CASSSTGQPNYGYTF.

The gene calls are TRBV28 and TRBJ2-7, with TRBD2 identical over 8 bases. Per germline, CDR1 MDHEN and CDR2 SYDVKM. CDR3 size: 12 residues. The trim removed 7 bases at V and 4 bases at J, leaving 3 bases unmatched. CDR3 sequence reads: CASTGGQYEQYF. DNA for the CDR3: TGTGCCAGCACGGGGGGGCAGTACGAGCAGTACTTC.

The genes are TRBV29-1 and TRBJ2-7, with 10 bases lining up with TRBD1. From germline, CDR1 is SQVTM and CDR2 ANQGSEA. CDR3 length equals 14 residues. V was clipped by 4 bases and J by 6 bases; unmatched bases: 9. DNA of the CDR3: TGCAGCGTTGGGACCGGGACAGGGGCTCTCGAGCAGTACTTC. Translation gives CSVGTGTGALEQYF.

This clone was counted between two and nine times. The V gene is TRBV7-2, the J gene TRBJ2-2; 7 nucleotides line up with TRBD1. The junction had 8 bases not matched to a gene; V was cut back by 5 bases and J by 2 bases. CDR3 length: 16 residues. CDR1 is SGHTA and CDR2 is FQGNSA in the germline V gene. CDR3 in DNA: TGTGCCAGCAGCCCCCGAGGGGGCTTCAACACCGGGGAGCTGTTTTTT. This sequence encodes CASSPRGGFNTGELFF.

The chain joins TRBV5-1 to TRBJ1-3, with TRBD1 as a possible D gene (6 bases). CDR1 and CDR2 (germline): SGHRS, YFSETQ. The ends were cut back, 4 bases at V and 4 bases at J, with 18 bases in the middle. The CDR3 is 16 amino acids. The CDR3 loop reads CASSPGGGAKGNTIYF. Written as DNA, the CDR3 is TGCGCCAGCAGCCCCGGTGGGGGGGCGAAGGGAAACACCATATATTTT.

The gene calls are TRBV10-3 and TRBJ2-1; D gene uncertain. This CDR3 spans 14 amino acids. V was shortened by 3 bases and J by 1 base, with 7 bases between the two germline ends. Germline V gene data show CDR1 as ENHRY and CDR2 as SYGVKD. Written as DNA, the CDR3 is TGTGCCATCAGTGATGGAGCATCCTACAATGAGCAGTTCTTC. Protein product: CAISDGASYNEQFF.

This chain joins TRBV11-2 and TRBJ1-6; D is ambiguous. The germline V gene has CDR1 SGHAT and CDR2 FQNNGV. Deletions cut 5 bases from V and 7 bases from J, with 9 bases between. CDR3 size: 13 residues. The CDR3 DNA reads TGTGCCAGCAGCCGCCTGAGGAATTCACCCCTCCACTTT. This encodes CASSRLRNSPLHF.

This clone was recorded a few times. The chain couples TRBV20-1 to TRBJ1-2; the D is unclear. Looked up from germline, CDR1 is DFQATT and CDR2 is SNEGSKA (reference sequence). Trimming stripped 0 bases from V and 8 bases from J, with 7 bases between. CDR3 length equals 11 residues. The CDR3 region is CSARELSGYTF. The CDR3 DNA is TGCAGTGCTAGAGAGCTGAGCGGCTACACCTTC.

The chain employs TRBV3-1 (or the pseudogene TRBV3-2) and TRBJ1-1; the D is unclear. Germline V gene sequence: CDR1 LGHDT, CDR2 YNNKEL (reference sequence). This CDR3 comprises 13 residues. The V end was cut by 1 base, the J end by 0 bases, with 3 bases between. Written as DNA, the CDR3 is TGTGCCAGCAGCCAAGTAATGAACACTGAAGCTTTCTTT. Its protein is CASSQVMNTEAFF.